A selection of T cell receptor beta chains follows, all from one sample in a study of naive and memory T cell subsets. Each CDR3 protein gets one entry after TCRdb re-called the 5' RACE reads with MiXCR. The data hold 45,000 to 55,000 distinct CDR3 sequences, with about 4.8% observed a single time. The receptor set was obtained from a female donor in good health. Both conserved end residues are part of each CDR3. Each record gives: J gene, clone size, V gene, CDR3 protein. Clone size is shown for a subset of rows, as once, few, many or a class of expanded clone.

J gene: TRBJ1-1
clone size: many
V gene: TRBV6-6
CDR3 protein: CASRGQGAMNTEAFF

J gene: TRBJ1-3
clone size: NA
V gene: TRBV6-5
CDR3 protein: CASSQSSGNTIYF

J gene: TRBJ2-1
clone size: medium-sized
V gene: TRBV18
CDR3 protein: CASSPSNEQFF

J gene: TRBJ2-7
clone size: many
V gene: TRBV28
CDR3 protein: CASSRVAGGYEQYF

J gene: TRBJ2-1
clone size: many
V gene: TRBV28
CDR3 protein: CASSSPWGAIDEQFF

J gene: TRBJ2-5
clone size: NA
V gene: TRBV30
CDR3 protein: CAWSVILETQYF

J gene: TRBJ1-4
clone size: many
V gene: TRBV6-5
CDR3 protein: CASSLRPPIGKLFF

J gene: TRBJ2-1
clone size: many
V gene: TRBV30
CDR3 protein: CAWTPGARVINEQFF

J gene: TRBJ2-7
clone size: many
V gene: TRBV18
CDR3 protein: CASSPPLAGSPYEQYF

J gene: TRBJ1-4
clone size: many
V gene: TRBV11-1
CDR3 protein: CASSNRGEKLFF

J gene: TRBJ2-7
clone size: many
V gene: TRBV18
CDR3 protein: CASSSGTSDYEQYF

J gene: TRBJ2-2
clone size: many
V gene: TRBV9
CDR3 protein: CASSGQGTGELFF

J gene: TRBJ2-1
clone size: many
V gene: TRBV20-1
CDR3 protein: CSARAANEQFF

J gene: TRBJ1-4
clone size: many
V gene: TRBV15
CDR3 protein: CATSRPPFINEKLFF

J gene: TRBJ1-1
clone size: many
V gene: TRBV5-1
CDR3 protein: CASSFSGRVAEAFF

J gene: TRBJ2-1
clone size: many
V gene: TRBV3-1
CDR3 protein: CASSQLAGGIYEQFF

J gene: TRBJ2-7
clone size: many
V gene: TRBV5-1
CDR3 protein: CASRGAYEQYF

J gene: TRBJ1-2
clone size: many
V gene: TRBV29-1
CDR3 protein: CSVEQGVYGYTF

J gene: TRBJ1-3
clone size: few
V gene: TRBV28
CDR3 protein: CASSSQGALGNTIYF

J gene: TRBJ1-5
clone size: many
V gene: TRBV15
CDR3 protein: CATSRGGGGPQHF

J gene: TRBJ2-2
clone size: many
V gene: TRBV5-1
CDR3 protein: CASGLALNTGELFF

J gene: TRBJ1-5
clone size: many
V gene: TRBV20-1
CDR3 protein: CSATPTGNQPQHF

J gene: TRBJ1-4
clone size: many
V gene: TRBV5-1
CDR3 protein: CASSLGRLEKLFF

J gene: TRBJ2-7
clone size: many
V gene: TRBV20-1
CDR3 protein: CSARNRAEQYF

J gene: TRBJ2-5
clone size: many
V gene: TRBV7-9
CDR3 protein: CASSLQETQYF

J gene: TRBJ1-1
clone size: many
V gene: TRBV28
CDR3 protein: CASSFQGHSDVDEAFF

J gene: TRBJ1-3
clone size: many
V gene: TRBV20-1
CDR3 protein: CSAGDSSGNTIYF

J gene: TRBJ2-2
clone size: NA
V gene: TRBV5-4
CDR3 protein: CASSRPTNTGELFF

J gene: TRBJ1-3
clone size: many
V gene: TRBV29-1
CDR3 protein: CSVEGWETGGSGNTIYF

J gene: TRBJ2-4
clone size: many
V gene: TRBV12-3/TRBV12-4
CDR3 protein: CASSWSGGNIQYF

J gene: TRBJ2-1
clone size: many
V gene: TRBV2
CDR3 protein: CASSSTGWSNEQFF

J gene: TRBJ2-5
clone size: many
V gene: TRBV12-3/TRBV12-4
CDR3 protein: CASSLLTAGGRGETQYF

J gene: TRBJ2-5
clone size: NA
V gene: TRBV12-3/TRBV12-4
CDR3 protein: CASSRGAGEGAETQYF

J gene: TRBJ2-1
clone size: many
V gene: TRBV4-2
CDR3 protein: CASSQVGDRDNEQFF

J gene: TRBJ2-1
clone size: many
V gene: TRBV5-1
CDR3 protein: CASSPGTSSYNEQFF

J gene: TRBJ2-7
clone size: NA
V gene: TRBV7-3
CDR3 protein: CASALQGRVSYEQYF

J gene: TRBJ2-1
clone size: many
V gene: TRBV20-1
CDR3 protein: CSATVLETDEQFF

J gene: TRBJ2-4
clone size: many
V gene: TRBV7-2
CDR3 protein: CASSPKAGRLAKNIQYF

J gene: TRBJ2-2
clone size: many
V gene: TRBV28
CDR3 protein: CASSLEVNWDRGANTGELFF

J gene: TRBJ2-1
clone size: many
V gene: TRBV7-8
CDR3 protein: CASRKGLGGYNNEQFF

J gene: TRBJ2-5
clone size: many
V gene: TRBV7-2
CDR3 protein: CASSHWGVGAETQYF

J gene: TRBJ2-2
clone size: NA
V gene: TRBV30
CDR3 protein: CAWRTRNTGELFF

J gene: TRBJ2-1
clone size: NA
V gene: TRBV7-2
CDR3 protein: CASSAPGQGPKGQFF

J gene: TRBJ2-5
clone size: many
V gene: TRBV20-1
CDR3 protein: CSASGLGEETQYF

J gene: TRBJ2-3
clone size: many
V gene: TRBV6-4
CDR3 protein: CASSARSSTDTQYF

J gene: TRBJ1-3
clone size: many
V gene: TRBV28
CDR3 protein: CASSFRSSSGNTIYF

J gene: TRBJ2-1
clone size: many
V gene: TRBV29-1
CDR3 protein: CSVEPPGNEQFF

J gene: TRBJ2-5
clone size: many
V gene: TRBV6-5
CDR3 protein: CASSGGIGETQYF

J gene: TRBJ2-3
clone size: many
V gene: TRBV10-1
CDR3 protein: CASSSSGRRDTQYF

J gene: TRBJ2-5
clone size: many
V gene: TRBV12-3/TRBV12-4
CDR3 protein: CASRGLAVQETQYF

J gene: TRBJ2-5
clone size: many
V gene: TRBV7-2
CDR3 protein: CASSPPWSRETQYF

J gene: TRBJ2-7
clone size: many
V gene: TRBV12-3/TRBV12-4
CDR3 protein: CASSLGLAVSYEQYF

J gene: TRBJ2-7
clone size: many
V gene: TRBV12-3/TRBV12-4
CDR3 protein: CASSLARGGRGSYEQYF

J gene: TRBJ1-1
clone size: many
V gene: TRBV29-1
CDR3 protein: CSSLRGNTEAFF

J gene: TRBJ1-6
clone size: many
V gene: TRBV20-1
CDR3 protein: CSASDASSYNSPLHF